The TCR beta chain described here comes from a study of blood T cell repertoires in COVID-19. About the study: T cells, B-cell-depleted T cells, or PBMCs supplied cDNA or gDNA.

In germline, CDR1 is MGHRA, CDR2 YSYEKL. Deletions cut 4 bases from V and 5 bases from J, with 14 bases between. The CDR3 contains 14 residues. As handled by the study authors: Amplifying reference gene primers gave estimates of nucleated cell counts. The repertoire was sequenced with immunoSEQ multiplex PCR; TCRdb's copy has only in-frame clones and lacks some. V, J and clone size are taken as reported in that table, and D and trimming were inferred from the DNA itself. This sample has 200,000 to 300,000 clones, with roughly 80% found just once. The receptor was isolated from a woman aged 60-70 years with active or convalescent COVID-19. The rearrangement links TRBV4-1 to TRBJ1-2; D unclear. Sequencing input: peripheral blood. The CDR3 coding sequence is TGCGCCAGCAGCCCCCAACAACCACCTTATGGCTACACCTTC. Translating it yields CASSPQQPPYGYTF.